The 30 T cell receptor beta chains in this list originate from one sample, sequenced in a study of regulatory T cells in long-lasting Graves disease. Time point defined: persistent/refractory GD, antithyroid drugs over 5 years with positive TRAb. TCR sequences were obtained from RNA taken from PBMCs. Investigators prepared the TCR beta libraries by applying iRepertoire HTBI primers and Arm-PCR of CDR3 regions. TCRdb re-analysed the multiplex PCR reads in MiXCR, keeping a single row per CDR3 protein. The data show 350,000 to 500,000 distinct CDR3 sequences, roughly 21% seen once. Sequenced here: peripheral blood mononuclear cells (PBMCs), sampled when the disease was refractory, from a patient treated with antithyroid drugs. These receptors were obtained from a female donor with Graves disease.

This clonotype was seen a few times. The gene calls are TRBV7-9 and TRBJ1-2; D is unclear. CDR3 length: 11 amino acids. V lost 4 bases, J lost 2 bases, and 2 bases lay in between. Germline V gives CDR1 SEHNR, CDR2 FQNEAQ (reference sequence). The DNA for the CDR3 is TGTGCCAGCAGCTGGAACTATGGCTACACCTTC. Translation: CASSWNYGYTF.

This clonotype was counted ten times or more. The V and J genes are TRBV29-1 and TRBJ1-2, with 7 bases identical to TRBD1. With V trimmed by 7 bases and J by 3 bases, 2 bases remained unmatched. Germline-derived CDR1 and CDR2 are SQVTM and ANQGSEA. This CDR3 region has 11 residues. CDR3: CSGGTDYGYTF. The CDR3 DNA sequence: TGCAGCGGGGGGACAGACTATGGCTACACCTTC.

In the case of this clonotype: This is likely a read error, given that the CDR3 carries no conserved phenylalanine or tryptophan at its end. The chain recombines TRBV19 with TRBJ1-1; D gene uncertain. V lost 10 bases to trimming and J lost 0 bases, with 15 bases between them. Germline CDR1 reads LNHDA; CDR2 reads SQIVND (reference sequence). The CDR3 spans 14 residues. The CDR3 spells CATGPRFMNTEAFS. CDR3 DNA sequence: TGTGCCACCGGACCCAGGTTCATGAACACTGAAGCTTTCTCT.

The sample holds one count of this clonotype. A single base separates this from a much larger clone, so it may be a read error. The J gene is TRBJ2-7, the V gene TRBV27; 13 bases are shared with TRBD2. J was trimmed by 5 bases and V by 4 bases; bases with no gene match: 5. This CDR3 spans 15 amino acids. CDR1 is MNHEY, CDR2 SMNVEV, per germline (reference sequence). CDR3 region: CASSSGTSGADEQYF. CDR3 sequence (DNA): TGTGCCAGCAGTTCGGGGACTAGCGGGGCCGACGAGCAGTACTTC.

There are many counts of this clonotype. The chain recombines TRBV6-1 with TRBJ1-1; D possibly corresponds to TRBD1 (6 bases). The V and J ends lost 1 base and 11 bases respectively, with 17 bases between them. The CDR3 sequence is 14 residues long. Germline V gives CDR1 MNHNS, CDR2 SASEGT. CDR3 coding DNA: TGTGCCAGCAGTGAAGAAGTCCGGGGGGCCGGCGCTTTCTTT. Amino acids: CASSEEVRGAGAFF.

This clonotype has a count of ten or more. This chain links TRBV20-1 with TRBJ2-5; the D gene is possibly TRBD2 (7 bases). V lost 1 base and J 5 bases, leaving 11 bases between the germline ends. Germline CDR1 DFQATT, CDR2 SNEGSKA (reference sequence). This CDR3 is built from 13 residues. CDR3 loop: CSARGGGRETQYF. The CDR3 DNA sequence: TGCAGTGCTAGAGGGGGGGGCCGGGAGACCCAGTACTTC.

The rearrangement links TRBV10-2 to TRBJ2-1; no clear D. Trimming removed 3 bases at V and 5 bases at J, with 20 bases between. From germline, CDR1 is WSHSY and CDR2 SAAADI. The CDR3 has 17 amino acids. CDR3 coding DNA: TGCGCCAGCAGTGATCTACTAATCGGGTCTGGACACAATGAGCAGTTCTTC. Amino acid sequence: CASSDLLIGSGHNEQFF.

In this sample, this clonotype turned up a few times. V is TRBV5-1 and J is TRBJ2-2; D remains unclear. V dropped 4 bases and J dropped 1 base, with 8 bases sitting between them. The CDR3 is made up of 14 amino acids. Per germline, CDR1 SGHRS and CDR2 YFSETQ. CDR3 in DNA: TGCGCCAGCAGCCCGGACGGGAACACCGGGGAGCTGTTTTTT. Protein: CASSPDGNTGELFF.

This clonotype was found a few times. This chain joins TRBV19 and TRBJ1-5, with D unresolved. The CDR3 is 16 residues long. Germline V gene lookup returns CDR1 LNHDA and CDR2 SQIVND (reference sequence). Trimming left V 7 bases short and J 4 bases short, with 20 bases between. The CDR3 nucleotides are TGTGCCAGTACCACCCAGGCGGGGAGTTTTAATCAGCCCCAGCATTTT. Translation gives CASTTQAGSFNQPQHF. The whole variable domain, remainder taken from reference TRBV19 and TRBJ1-5, is DGGITQSPKYLFRKEGQNVTLSCEQNLNHDAMYWYRQDPGQGLRLIYYSQIVNDFQKGDIAEGYSVSREKKESFPLTVTSAQKNPTAFYLCASTTQAGSFNQPQHFGDGTRLSIL.

This clonotype occurred many times. J is TRBJ2-7 and V is TRBV28; a possible D gene is TRBD2 (5 bases). Per germline, CDR1 MDHEN and CDR2 SYDVKM. Trimming cost V 6 bases and J 3 bases, with 15 bases left between them. This CDR3 is built from 14 residues. This chain's CDR3 is CASRGLGGSYEQYF. The CDR3 bases are TGTGCCAGCAGAGGACTGGGTGGGAGCTACGAGCAGTACTTC.

The V call is TRBV20-1, the J call TRBJ2-7; 7 bases agree with TRBD1. V was clipped by 4 bases and J by 2 bases; unmatched bases: 11. This CDR3 spans 15 amino acids. In germline, CDR1 is DFQATT, CDR2 SNEGSKA (reference sequence). CDR3 nucleotide sequence: TGCAGTGCTATATTCAGGGGGTTTACGGCCTACGAGCAGTACTTC. Encoded protein: CSAIFRGFTAYEQYF.

This clonotype was picked up many times. The genes are TRBV12-3 or TRBV12-4 and TRBJ1-4; the D is unclear. This CDR3 has 14 amino acids. Between the trimmed V and J ends, which lost 3 bases and 4 bases, there was a span of 9 bases. CDR3 region: CASSFGDYNEKLFF. The CDR3 coding sequence is TGTGCCAGCAGTTTTGGGGATTATAATGAAAAACTGTTTTTT.

The genes are TRBV4-2 and TRBJ2-3, with 10 bases identical to TRBD2. The CDR3 has 18 amino acids. CDR1 and CDR2 (germline): LGHNA, YNFKEQ. Unmatched junction bases numbered 12, after V lost 0 bases and J lost 6 bases. CDR3 in amino acids: CASSQEGPSGGSRDTQYF. The CDR3 nucleotides read TGTGCCAGCAGCCAAGAAGGGCCTAGCGGGGGATCACGGGATACGCAGTATTTT.

This clonotype was observed many times. CDR3: CSASDRGLSYEQYF. The CDR3 DNA reads as TGCAGTGCTAGTGACAGGGGGCTTAGTTACGAGCAGTACTTC. The gene calls are TRBV20-1 and TRBJ2-7; 10 nucleotides align to TRBD1. The CDR3 length is 14 residues. J lost 4 bases, V lost 3 bases, and 6 bases had no gene match. Per germline, CDR1 DFQATT and CDR2 SNEGSKA (reference sequence).

The chain links TRBV28 to TRBJ1-6; 7 bases agree with TRBD1. J was trimmed by 7 bases and V by 5 bases; bases with no gene match: 8. This CDR3 region has 15 residues. The V gene's germline CDR1 is MDHEN and CDR2 SYDVKM. The CDR3 sequence is CASSRRQGLNSPLHF. In nucleotides, the CDR3 is TGTGCCAGCAGTCGGAGACAGGGATTAAATTCACCCCTCCACTTT.

As for this clonotype: A much larger clone differs by one base, so this may be a read error. The chain is built from TRBV30 and TRBJ1-5; D gene ambiguous. CDR1 is GTSNPN and CDR2 is SVGIG in the germline V gene (reference sequence). V shed 1 base and J shed 5 bases, with 9 bases lying between them. The CDR3 loop spans 13 amino acids. The CDR3 nucleotides read TGTGCCTGGAGTGACCGTATGGATCAGCCCCAGCATTTT. Residues: CAWSDRMDQPQHF.

As regards this clonotype: No conserved phenylalanine or tryptophan ends this CDR3, so it is likely a read error. This sequence joins TRBV20-1 and TRBJ2-5; D perhaps matches TRBD2 (6 bases). CDR3 size: 15 residues. The V gene lost 2 bases and the J gene lost 5 bases, with 18 bases spanning the gap. In germline, CDR1 is DFQATT, CDR2 SNEGSKA (reference sequence). The CDR3 bases are TGCAGTGCTAGACTCCGGGAGAGGCTGGGGGAGACCCAGTACTCC. It yields the protein CSARLRERLGETQYS.

This clonotype was seen ten or more times. The chain is built from TRBV5-1 and TRBJ1-1; D call uncertain. V lost 0 bases and J lost 7, with 7 bases in between. CDR1 and CDR2 (germline): SGHRS, YFSETQ. This CDR3 spans 12 amino acids. In DNA, the CDR3 is TGCGCCAGCAGCTTGGACAGCTTTGAAGCTTTCTTT. This encodes CASSLDSFEAFF.

This clonotype appeared many times. This sequence joins TRBV28 and TRBJ2-7; D is unclear. The CDR3 loop spans 12 amino acids. V lost 8 bases and J 5 bases, leaving 13 bases between the germline ends. Germline loops: CDR1 MDHEN, CDR2 SYDVKM. CDR3 amino acids: CASSTMGNEQYF. The DNA of the CDR3 is TGTGCCAGCTCCACCATGGGAAACGAGCAGTACTTC.

This chain links TRBV7-9 with TRBJ2-5, with D perhaps TRBD1 (6 bases). Per germline, CDR1 SEHNR and CDR2 FQNEAQ (reference sequence). The CDR3 runs 14 residues. The V end was cut by 3 bases, the J end by 5 bases, with 13 bases between. The CDR3 is CASSFGQRGETQYF. CDR3 bases: TGTGCCAGCAGCTTCGGGCAGAGGGGGGAGACCCAGTACTTC.

V and J are TRBV15 and TRBJ2-3; 10 nucleotides line up with TRBD1. There are 13 residues in the CDR3. With 10 bases clipped from V and 3 bases from J, the junction kept 4 bases outside the gene matches. Germline V gene data show CDR1 as LNHNV and CDR2 as YYDKDF (reference sequence). The chain's CDR3 is CASGTGDTDTQYF. The CDR3, as DNA: TGTGCCAGCGGGACAGGGGATACAGATACGCAGTATTTT.

The sample holds a few counts of this clonotype. V and J are TRBV20-1 and TRBJ2-7; 9 nucleotides match TRBD1. This CDR3 has 11 residues. CDR1 DFQATT and CDR2 SNEGSKA come from the germline V gene (reference sequence). V dropped 5 bases and J dropped 6; count of bases not matched to a gene: 2. The CDR3 DNA reads as TGCAGTGCTGCGGGACAGGGCGAGCAGTACTTC. It yields the protein CSAAGQGEQYF.

About this clonotype: A much larger clonotype is one base distant, so this may be a read error. The CDR3 region has the DNA TGTGCCAACAGTTTACAAGACGGATACGAGCAGTACTTC. Amino acids: CANSLQDGYEQYF. The V and J genes are TRBV27 and TRBJ2-7, with D unclear. Germline V gives CDR1 MNHEY, CDR2 SMNVEV (reference sequence). The CDR3 spans 13 residues.

A few counts support this clonotype. This could be a read error, since a much larger clone is one nucleotide away. The gene calls are TRBV7-9 and TRBJ2-7; TRBD2 matches at 8 bases. Germline V gene data show CDR1 as SEHNR and CDR2 as FQNEAQ (reference sequence). This CDR3 is built from 15 residues. V trimming: 5 bases; J trimming: 0 bases; junction bases outside the gene matches: 6. CDR3 coding DNA: TGTGCCAGCAGCCCAATAGCGGGGAGCTCCTACGAGCAGTACTTC. It is translated as CASSPIAGSSYEQYF.

A remark on this clonotype: This may be a read error: a much more frequent sequence differs by one nucleotide. The CDR3 sequence is CASSLIEGGKLFF. CDR3 DNA sequence: TGTGCCAGCAGTTTGATCGAGGGTGGAAAACTGTTTTTT. This chain links TRBV27 with TRBJ1-4; D ambiguous. Trimming removed 3 bases at V and 10 bases at J, with 12 bases between. The germline V gene encodes CDR1 MNHEY and CDR2 SMNVEV (reference sequence). The CDR3 length is 13 residues.

The rearrangement joins TRBV15 to TRBJ1-4; 8 nucleotides line up with TRBD1. The CDR3 loop spans 17 amino acids. The V and J ends lost 2 bases and 2 bases, in that order; junction bases with no gene match: 7. Germline loops: CDR1 LNHNV, CDR2 YYDKDF (reference sequence). This chain's CDR3 is CATSRPGQVYTNEKLFF. The CDR3 DNA sequence: TGTGCCACCAGCAGACCGGGACAGGTTTACACTAATGAAAAACTGTTTTTT.

The rearrangement uses TRBV28 and TRBJ2-1, with 7 bases matching TRBD1. The CDR3 contains 19 residues. With 4 bases clipped from V and 0 bases from J, the junction kept 15 bases outside the gene matches. Germline assignment: CDR1 MDHEN and CDR2 SYDVKM. The CDR3 loop reads CASSSLSHGTASSYNEQFF. Here the CDR3 DNA reads TGTGCCAGCAGTTCTCTATCGCACGGGACAGCTAGCTCCTACAATGAGCAGTTCTTC. The full variable domain, completed using reference TRBV28 and TRBJ2-1, is DVKVTQSSRYLVKRTGEKVFLECVQDMDHENMFWYRQDPGLGLRLIYFSYDVKMKEKGDIPEGYSVSREKKERFSLILESASTNQTSMYLCASSSLSHGTASSYNEQFFGPGTRLTVL.

The table lists this clonotype with many counts. CDR3: CASSPPGGGYTF. As DNA, the CDR3 is TGTGCCAGCAGCCCACCAGGGGGTGGCTACACCTTC. The chain carries TRBV7-9 and TRBJ1-2; 7 bases line up with TRBD1. This CDR3 is 12 amino acids long. The germline CDR1 and CDR2 sequences are SEHNR and FQNEAQ (reference sequence). V dropped 5 bases and J dropped 7; count of bases not matched to a gene: 4.

In its sample, this clonotype was seen many times. This sequence joins TRBV2 and TRBJ2-2, with 8 bases matching TRBD2. The CDR3 covers 15 residues. J was trimmed by 1 base and V by 3 bases; bases with no gene match: 1. From germline, CDR1 is SNHLY and CDR2 FYNNEI. The DNA of the CDR3 is TGTGCCAGCAGTGAGACTAGCGAGAACACCGGGGAGCTGTTTTTT. Translating it yields CASSETSENTGELFF. The full variable domain, rest sourced from reference TRBV2 and TRBJ2-2, is EPEVTQTPSHQVTQMGQEVILRCVPISNHLYFYWYRQILGQKVEFLVSFYNNEISEKSEIFDDQFSVERPDGSNFTLKIRSTKLEDSAMYFCASSETSENTGELFFGEGSRLTVL.

In regard to this clonotype: This CDR3 fails to terminate in the conserved phenylalanine or tryptophan, so it likely reflects a read error. The chain has TRBV13 and TRBJ2-7; D not certain. This CDR3 is built from 11 residues. In germline, CDR1 is PRHDT, CDR2 FYEKMQ (reference sequence). V was clipped by 6 bases and J by 7 bases, with 10 bases between them. This chain's CDR3 is CASSLGPEQYL. The CDR3 DNA reads TGTGCCAGCAGTTTGGGTCCGGAGCAGTACCTC.